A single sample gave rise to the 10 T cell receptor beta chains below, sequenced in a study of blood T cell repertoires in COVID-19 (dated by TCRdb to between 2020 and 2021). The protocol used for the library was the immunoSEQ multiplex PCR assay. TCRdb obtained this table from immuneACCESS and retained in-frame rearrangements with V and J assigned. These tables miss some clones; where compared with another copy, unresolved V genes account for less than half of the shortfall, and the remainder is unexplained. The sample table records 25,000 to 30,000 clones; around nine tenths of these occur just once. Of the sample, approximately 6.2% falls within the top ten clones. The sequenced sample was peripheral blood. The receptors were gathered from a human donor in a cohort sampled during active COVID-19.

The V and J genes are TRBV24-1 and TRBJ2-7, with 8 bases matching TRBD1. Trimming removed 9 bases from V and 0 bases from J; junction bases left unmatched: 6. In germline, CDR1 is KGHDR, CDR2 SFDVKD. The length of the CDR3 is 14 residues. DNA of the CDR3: TGTGCCACCCAAAAGGGACAGGACTCCTACGAGCAGTACTTC. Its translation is CATQKGQDSYEQYF.

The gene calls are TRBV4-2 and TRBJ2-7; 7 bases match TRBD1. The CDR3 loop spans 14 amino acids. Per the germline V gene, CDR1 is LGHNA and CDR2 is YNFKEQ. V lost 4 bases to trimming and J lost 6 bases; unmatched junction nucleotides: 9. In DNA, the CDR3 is TGTGCCAGCAGCCTTGGGGCAGAGGGGGCCGAGCAGTACTTC. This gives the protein CASSLGAEGAEQYF.

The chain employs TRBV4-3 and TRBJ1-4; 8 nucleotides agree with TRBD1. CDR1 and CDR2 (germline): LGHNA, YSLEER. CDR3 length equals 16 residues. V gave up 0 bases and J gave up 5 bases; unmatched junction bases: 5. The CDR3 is CASSQDPPGGNEKLFF. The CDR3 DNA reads TGCGCCAGCAGCCAAGATCCCCCAGGGGGCAATGAAAAACTGTTTTTT.

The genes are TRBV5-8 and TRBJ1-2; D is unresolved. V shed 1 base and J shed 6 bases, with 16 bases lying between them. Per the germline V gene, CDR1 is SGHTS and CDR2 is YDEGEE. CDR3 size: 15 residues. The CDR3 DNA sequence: TGTGCCAGCAGCTTGCCGGGGTGGCTTAGGAATGGCTACACCTTC. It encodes CASSLPGWLRNGYTF.

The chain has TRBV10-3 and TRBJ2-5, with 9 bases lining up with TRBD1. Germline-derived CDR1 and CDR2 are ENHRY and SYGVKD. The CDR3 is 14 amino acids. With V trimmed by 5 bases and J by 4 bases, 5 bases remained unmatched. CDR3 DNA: TGTGCCATCAGTCTAGGACAGGGGATAGAGACCCAGTACTTC. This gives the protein CAISLGQGIETQYF.

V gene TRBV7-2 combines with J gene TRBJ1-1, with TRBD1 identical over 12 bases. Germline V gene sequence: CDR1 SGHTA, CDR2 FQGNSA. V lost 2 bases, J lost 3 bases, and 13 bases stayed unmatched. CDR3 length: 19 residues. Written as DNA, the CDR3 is TGTGCCAGCAGCTTATGGGGTCCGGGACAGGGGGCGAAATACACTGAAGCTTTCTTT. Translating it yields CASSLWGPGQGAKYTEAFF.

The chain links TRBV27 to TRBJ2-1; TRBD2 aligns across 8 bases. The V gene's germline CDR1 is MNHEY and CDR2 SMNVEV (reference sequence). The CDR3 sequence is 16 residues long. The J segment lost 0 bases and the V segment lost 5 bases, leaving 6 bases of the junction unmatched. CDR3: CASSSAGTSSYNEQFF. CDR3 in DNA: TGTGCCAGCAGTAGCGCCGGGACTAGCTCCTACAATGAGCAGTTCTTC.

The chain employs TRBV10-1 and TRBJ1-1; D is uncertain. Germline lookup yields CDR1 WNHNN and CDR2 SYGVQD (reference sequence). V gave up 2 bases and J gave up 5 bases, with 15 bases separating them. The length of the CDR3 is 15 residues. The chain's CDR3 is CASSEGQLGGTEAFF. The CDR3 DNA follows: TGCGCCAGCAGTGAGGGGCAGCTTGGTGGAACTGAAGCTTTCTTT.

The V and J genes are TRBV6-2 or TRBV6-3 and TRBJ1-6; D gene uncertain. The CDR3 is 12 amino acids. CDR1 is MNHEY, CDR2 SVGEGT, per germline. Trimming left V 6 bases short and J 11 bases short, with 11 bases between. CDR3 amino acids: CASSLISTPLHF. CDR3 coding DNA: TGTGCCAGCAGCCTCATTTCTACACCCCTCCACTTT.

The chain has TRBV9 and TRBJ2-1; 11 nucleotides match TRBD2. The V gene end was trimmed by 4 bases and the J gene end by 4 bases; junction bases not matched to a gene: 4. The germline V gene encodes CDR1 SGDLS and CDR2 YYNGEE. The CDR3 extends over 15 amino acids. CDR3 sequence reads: CASSTGTSGYNEQFF. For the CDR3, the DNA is TGTGCCAGCAGCACCGGGACTAGCGGATACAATGAGCAGTTCTTC.